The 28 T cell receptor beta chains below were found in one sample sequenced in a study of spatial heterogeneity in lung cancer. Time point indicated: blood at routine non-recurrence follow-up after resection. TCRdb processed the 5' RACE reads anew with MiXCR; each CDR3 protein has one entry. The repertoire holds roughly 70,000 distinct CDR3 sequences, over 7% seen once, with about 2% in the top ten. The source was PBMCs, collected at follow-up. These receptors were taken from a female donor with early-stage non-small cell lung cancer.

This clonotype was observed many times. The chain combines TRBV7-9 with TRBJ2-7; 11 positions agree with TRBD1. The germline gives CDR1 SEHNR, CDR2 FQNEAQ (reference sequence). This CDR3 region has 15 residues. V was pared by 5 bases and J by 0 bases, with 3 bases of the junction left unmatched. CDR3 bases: TGTGCCAGCAGCCCAGGGACAGGGGGCTCCTACGAGCAGTACTTC. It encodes CASSPGTGGSYEQYF.

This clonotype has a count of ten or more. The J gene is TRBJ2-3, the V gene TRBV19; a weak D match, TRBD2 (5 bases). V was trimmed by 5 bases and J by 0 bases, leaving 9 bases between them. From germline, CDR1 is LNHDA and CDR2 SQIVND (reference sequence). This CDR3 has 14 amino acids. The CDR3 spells CASSADYSTDTQYF. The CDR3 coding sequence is TGTGCCAGTAGTGCCGACTATAGCACAGATACGCAGTATTTT. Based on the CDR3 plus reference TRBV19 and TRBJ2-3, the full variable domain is DGGITQSPKYLFRKEGQNVTLSCEQNLNHDAMYWYRQDPGQGLRLIYYSQIVNDFQKGDIAEGYSVSREKKESFPLTVTSAQKNPTAFYLCASSADYSTDTQYFGPGTRLTVL.

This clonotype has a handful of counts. The chain's CDR3 is CASSEFGQGDNEQFF. For the CDR3, the DNA is TGTGCCAGCAGTGAGTTTGGACAGGGAGACAATGAGCAGTTCTTC. V usage is TRBV2 and J usage is TRBJ2-1, with 8 nucleotides matching TRBD1. V lost 3 bases and J lost 5; bases outside the gene matches: 6. CDR3 length: 15 residues. Germline V gene lookup returns CDR1 SNHLY and CDR2 FYNNEI.

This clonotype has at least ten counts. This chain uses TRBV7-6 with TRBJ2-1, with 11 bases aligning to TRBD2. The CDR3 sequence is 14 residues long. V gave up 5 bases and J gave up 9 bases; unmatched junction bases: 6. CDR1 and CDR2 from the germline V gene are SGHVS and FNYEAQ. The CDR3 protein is CASSPILAGVEQFF. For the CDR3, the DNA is TGTGCCAGCAGCCCAATACTAGCGGGAGTTGAGCAGTTCTTC.

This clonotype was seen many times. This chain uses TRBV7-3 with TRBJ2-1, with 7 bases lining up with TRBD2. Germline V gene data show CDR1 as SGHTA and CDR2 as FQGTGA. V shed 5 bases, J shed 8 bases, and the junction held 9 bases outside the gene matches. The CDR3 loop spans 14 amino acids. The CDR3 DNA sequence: TGTGCCAGCAGCCCAGGCGGGGGTCTGGATGAGCAGTTCTTC. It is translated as CASSPGGGLDEQFF.

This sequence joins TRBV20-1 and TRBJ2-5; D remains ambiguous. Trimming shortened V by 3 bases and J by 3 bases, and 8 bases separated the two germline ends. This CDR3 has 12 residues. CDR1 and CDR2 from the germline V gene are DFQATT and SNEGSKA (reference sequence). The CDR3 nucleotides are TGCAGTGCTAGTACTGGGGAAGAGACCCAGTACTTC. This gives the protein CSASTGEETQYF.

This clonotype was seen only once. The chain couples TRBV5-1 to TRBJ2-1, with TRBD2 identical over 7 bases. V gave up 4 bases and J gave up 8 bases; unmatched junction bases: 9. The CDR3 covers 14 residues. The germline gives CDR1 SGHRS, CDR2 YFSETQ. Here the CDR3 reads CASSLLGGYDEQFF. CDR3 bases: TGCGCCAGCAGCCTCCTGGGGGGGTACGATGAGCAGTTCTTC.

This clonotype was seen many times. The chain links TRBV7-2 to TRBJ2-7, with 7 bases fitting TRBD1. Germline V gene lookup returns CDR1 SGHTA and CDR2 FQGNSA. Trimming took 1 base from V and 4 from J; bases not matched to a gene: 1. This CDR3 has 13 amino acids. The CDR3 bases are TGTGCCAGCAGCTTAGGCAGGGGGTACGAGCAGTACTTC. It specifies CASSLGRGYEQYF.

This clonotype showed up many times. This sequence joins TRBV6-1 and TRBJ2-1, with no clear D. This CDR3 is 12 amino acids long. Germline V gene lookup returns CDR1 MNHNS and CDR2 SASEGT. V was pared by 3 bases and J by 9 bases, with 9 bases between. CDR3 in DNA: TGTGCCAGCAGTGACGGTATGCGTGAGCAGTTCTTC. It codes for CASSDGMREQFF.

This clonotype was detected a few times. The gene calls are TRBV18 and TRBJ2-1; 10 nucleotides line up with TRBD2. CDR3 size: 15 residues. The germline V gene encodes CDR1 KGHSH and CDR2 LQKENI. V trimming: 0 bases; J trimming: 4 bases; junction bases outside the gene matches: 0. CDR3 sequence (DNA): TGTGCCAGCTCACCACCACTAGCGGGATACAATGAGCAGTTCTTC. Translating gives CASSPPLAGYNEQFF.

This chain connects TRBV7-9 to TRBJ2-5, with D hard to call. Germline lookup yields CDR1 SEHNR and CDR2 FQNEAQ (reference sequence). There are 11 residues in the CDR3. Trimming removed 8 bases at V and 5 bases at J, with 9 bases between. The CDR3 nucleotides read TGTGCCAGCTTCATGGCGGAGACCCAGTACTTC. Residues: CASFMAETQYF. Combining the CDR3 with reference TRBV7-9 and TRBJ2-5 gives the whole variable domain DTGVSQNPRHKITKRGQNVTFRCDPISEHNRLYWYRQTLGQGPEFLTYFQNEAQLEKSRLLSDRFSAERPKGSFSTLEIQRTEQGDSAMYLCASFMAETQYFGPGTRLLVL.

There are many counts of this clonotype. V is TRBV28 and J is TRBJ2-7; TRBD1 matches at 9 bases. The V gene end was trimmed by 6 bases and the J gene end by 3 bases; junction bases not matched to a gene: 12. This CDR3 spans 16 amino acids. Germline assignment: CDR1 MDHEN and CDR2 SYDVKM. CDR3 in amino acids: CASSPVGQGWYYEQYF. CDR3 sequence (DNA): TGTGCCAGCAGCCCCGTAGGACAGGGGTGGTACTACGAGCAGTACTTC.

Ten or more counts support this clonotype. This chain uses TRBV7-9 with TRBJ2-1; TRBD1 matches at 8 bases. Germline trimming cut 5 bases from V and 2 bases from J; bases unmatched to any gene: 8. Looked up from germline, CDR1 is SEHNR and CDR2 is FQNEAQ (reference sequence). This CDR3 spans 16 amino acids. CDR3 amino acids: CASSPPDRAPYNEQFF. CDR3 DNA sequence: TGTGCCAGCAGCCCCCCGGACAGGGCTCCCTACAATGAGCAGTTCTTC. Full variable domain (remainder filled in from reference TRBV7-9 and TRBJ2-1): DTGVSQNPRHKITKRGQNVTFRCDPISEHNRLYWYRQTLGQGPEFLTYFQNEAQLEKSRLLSDRFSAERPKGSFSTLEIQRTEQGDSAMYLCASSPPDRAPYNEQFFGPGTRLTVL.

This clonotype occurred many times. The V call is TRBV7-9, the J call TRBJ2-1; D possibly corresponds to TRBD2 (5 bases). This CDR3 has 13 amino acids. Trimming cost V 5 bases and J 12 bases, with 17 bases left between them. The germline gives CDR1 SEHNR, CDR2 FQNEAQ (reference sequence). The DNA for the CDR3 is TGTGCCAGCAGCCCCAACGTCGAGGGTGGGCAGTTCTTC. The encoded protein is CASSPNVEGGQFF.

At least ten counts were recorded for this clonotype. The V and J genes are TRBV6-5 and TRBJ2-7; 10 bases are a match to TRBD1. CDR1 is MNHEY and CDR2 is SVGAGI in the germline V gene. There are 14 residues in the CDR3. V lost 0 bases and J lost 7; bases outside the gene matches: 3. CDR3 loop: CASSYSGQGDEQYF. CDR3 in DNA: TGTGCCAGCAGTTACTCCGGACAGGGGGATGAGCAGTACTTC.

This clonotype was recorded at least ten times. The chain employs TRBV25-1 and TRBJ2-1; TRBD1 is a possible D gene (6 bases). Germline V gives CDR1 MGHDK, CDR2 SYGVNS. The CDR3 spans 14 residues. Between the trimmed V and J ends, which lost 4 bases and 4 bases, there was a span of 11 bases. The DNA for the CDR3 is TGTGCCAGCAGTGCTTGGACAGCGTACAATGAGCAGTTCTTC. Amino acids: CASSAWTAYNEQFF.

As DNA, the CDR3 is TGTGCCAGCAGTTATCTCGAGAGGGAAAAACTGTTTTTT. Protein product: CASSYLEREKLFF. The genes are TRBV6-5 and TRBJ1-4; D not certain. Trimming removed 3 bases from V and 8 bases from J, with 10 bases in between. This CDR3 contains 13 residues. CDR1 is MNHEY, CDR2 SVGAGI, per germline.

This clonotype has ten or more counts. The CDR3 region is CASSGAGLRTDTQYF. The CDR3 coding sequence is TGTGCCAGTAGCGGGGCGGGACTCCGCACAGATACGCAGTATTTT. The chain carries TRBV19 and TRBJ2-3, with a possible D match to TRBD2 (6 bases). The CDR3 length is 15 residues. V lost 6 bases, J lost 1 base, and 14 bases lay in between. Germline lookup yields CDR1 LNHDA and CDR2 SQIVND (reference sequence).

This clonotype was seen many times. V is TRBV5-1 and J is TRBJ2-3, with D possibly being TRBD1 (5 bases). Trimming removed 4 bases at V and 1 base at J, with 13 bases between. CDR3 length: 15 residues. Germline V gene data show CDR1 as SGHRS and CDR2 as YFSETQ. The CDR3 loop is CASSPFEGGTDTQYF. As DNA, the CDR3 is TGCGCCAGCAGCCCCTTCGAAGGGGGCACAGATACGCAGTATTTT.

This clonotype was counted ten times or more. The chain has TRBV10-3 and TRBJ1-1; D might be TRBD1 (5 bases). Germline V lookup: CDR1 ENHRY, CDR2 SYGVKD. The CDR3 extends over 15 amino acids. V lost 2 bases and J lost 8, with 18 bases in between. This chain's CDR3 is CAISEITGGLREAFF. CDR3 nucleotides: TGTGCCATCAGTGAGATTACAGGAGGACTACGCGAAGCTTTCTTT.

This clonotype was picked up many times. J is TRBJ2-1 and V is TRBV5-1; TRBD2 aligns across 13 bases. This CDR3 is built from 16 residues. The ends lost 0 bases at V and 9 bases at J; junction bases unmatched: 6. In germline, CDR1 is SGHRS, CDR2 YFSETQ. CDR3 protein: CASSLATSGRAFEQFF. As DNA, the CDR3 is TGCGCCAGCAGCTTGGCCACTAGCGGGAGGGCCTTTGAGCAGTTCTTC.

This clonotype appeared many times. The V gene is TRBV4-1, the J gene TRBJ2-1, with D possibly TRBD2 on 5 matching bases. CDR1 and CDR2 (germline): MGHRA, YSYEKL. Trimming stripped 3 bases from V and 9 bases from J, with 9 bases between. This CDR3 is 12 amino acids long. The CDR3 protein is CASSHAGSEQFF. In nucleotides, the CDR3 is TGCGCCAGCAGCCACGCGGGCTCTGAGCAGTTCTTC.

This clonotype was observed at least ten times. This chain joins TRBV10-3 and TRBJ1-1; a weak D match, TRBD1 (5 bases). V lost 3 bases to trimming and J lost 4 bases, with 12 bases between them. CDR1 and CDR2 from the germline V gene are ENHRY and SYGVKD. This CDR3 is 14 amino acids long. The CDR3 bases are TGTGCCATCAGTGAAGCAGGGCGAGGCACTGAAGCTTTCTTT. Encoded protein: CAISEAGRGTEAFF.

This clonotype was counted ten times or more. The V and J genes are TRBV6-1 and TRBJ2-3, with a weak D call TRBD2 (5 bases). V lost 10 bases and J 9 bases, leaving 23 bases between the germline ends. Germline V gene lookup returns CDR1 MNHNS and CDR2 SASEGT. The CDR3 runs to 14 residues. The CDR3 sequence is CATNQSPGIGTQYF. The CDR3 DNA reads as TGTGCCACGAACCAAAGTCCGGGGATCGGAACGCAGTATTTT.

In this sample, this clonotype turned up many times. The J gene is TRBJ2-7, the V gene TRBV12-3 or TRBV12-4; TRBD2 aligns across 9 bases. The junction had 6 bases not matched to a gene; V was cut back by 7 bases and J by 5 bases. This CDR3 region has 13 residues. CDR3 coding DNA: TGTGCCAGCAAAGGAGCGGGAGGTAACGAGCAGTACTTC. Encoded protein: CASKGAGGNEQYF.

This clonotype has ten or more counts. The DNA of the CDR3 is TGTGCCAGCAGTTTACTTCGGCTAGATACGCAGTATTTT. Translated, it gives CASSLLRLDTQYF. The chain recombines TRBV27 with TRBJ2-3; no firm D call. The CDR3 runs to 13 residues. V shed 2 bases and J shed 5 bases, with 8 bases lying between them. Germline V gives CDR1 MNHEY, CDR2 SMNVEV (reference sequence).

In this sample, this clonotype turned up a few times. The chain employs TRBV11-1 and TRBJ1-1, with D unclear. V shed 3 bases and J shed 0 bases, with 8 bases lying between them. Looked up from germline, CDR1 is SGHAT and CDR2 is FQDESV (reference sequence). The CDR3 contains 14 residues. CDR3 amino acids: CASSFVHMNTEAFF. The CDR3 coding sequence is TGTGCCAGCAGCTTTGTGCACATGAACACTGAAGCTTTCTTT.

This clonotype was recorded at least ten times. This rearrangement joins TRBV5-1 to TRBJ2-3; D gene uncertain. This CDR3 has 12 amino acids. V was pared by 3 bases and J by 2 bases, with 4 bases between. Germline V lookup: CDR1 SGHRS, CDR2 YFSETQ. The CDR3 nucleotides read TGCGCCAGCAGCTCGACCACAGATACGCAGTATTTT. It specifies CASSSTTDTQYF.